This paragraph covers one T cell receptor beta chain sequence. Authors' data handling: Nucleated cell counts were estimated from reference gene primer amplification. Method: immunoSEQ multiplex PCR; TCRdb's copy keeps in-frame clones and lacks some. D and trimming were read from the DNA, whereas the V and J calls and clone size are those reported in that table. The repertoire has about 220,000 clones, 75% to 85% of them found once; the top ten carry roughly 5.5%. The data were obtained in a study of blood T cell repertoires in COVID-19. Overall study: The cDNA or gDNA used as material had been derived from T cells, B-cell-depleted T cells, or PBMCs.

Germline V CDR1 and CDR2: KGHSH, LQKENI. The V gene end was trimmed by 5 bases and the J gene end by 7 bases; junction bases not matched to a gene: 4. The CDR3 contains 14 residues. Seattle participants joined during active infection and were tracked over time. This sequence was found in a woman aged 70-85 years with COVID-19, enrolled during active disease. Sequencing was performed on peripheral blood. This chain joins TRBV18 and TRBJ1-5, with TRBD1 matching over 11 bases. CDR3 sequence reads: CASSGQGASQPQHF. The CDR3 coding sequence is TGTGCCAGCTCAGGACAGGGGGCGAGCCAGCCCCAGCATTTT.